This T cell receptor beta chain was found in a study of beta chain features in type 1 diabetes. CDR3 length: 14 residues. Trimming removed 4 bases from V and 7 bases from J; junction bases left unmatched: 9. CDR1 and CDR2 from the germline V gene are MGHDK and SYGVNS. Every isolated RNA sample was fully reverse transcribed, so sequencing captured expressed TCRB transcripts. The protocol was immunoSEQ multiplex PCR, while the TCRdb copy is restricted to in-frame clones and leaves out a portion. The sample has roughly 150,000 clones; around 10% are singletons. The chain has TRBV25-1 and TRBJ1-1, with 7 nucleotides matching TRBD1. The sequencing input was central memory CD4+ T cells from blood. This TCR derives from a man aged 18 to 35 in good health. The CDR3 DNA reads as TGTGCCAGCAGTGCCTCAGGGGGGCAGAGTGAAGCTTTCTTT. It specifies CASSASGGQSEAFF.